The following is a T cell receptor beta chain sequence with its context. This sample stems from a study of identical twins. V lost 0 bases, J lost 6 bases, and 9 bases lay in between. Germline CDR1 and CDR2: GTSNPN and SVGIG (reference sequence). The CDR3 is made up of 12 amino acids. TCRdb re-called the 5' RACE reads with MiXCR, one entry per CDR3 protein. The sample lists about 220,000 distinct CDR3 sequences; 5.5% to 7.5% were seen once. These data were also filed under a second study, of T cells expressing NK-cell markers. That work adds: Expanded clones of NKG2C+ T cells had an unclear HCMV specificity.

This receptor was taken from a woman aged 18-29 years in good health. The source material was CD8+ T cells sorted from blood. The J gene is TRBJ2-7, the V gene TRBV30; a weak D match, TRBD1 (6 bases). This CDR3 reads CAWSVSGAEQYF. The CDR3 nucleotides read TGTGCCTGGAGTGTATCAGGGGCCGAGCAGTACTTC.